This TCR beta chain came from a study of T cells in Graves' hyperthyroidism and ophthalmopathy. Whole-study results and caveats: Classification by a 13 V-J model distinguished ophthalmopathy from stable hyperthyroidism.

No progression to ophthalmopathy during 18 months of follow-up defined stable disease. Patients having uncontrolled infection, another autoimmune disease, pregnancy or lactation were not included. There were TCR beta CDR3 regions amplified from RNA transcripts. Primed by the HTBI set, a first-round RT-PCR was run on the TCR CDR3. From the multiplex PCR reads, TCRdb called clonotypes with MiXCR, one entry per CDR3 protein. The data contain some 600,000 distinct CDR3 sequences, roughly 46% of them singletons. Details on this clonotype: Its specificity is not known.

The CDR3 runs to 17 residues. Germline V gives CDR1 SGHVS, CDR2 FNYEAQ. V dropped 5 bases and J dropped 0; count of bases not matched to a gene: 8. The origin of this receptor is a woman under 30 with Graves' hyperthyroidism. This chain connects TRBV7-6 to TRBJ2-7; TRBD2 matches at 12 bases. The specimen was peripheral blood or thyroid tissue (not recorded which). CDR3 DNA: TGTGCCAGCAGCCCACTAGCGGGAGGCCCGAGCTCCTACGAGCAGTACTTC. Protein sequence: CASSPLAGGPSSYEQYF.